The 23 T cell receptor beta chains in this list originate from one sample, sequenced in a study of blood T cell repertoires in COVID-19. TCRdb's copy holds only in-frame clones and misses some; the assay was immunoSEQ multiplex PCR. Here the sample spans about 180,000 clones, around 82% being singletons. Sequenced material: peripheral blood. These receptors were obtained from a woman aged 80 or over with acute or convalescent COVID-19.

The CDR3 region has the DNA TGTGCCAGCAGCACAGGGACAGGGGGCGTGAACGAGCAGTACTTC. This translates into CASSTGTGGVNEQYF. This chain uses TRBV7-9 with TRBJ2-7; TRBD1 aligns across 12 bases. J gave up 5 bases and V 5 bases, and 7 bases lay outside the gene matches. The CDR3 totals 15 residues. Germline V lookup: CDR1 SEHNR, CDR2 FQNEAQ (reference sequence).

This clone was observed once. This chain links TRBV7-2 with TRBJ1-1; TRBD1 agrees at 8 bases. Germline trimming cut 5 bases from V and 1 base from J; bases unmatched to any gene: 9. The germline V gene has CDR1 SGHTA and CDR2 FQGNSA. The CDR3 loop spans 16 amino acids. The CDR3 spells CASSLMTGTGNTEAFF. CDR3 coding DNA: TGTGCCAGCAGCCTAATGACCGGGACAGGGAACACTGAAGCTTTCTTT. Filled out from reference TRBV7-2 and TRBJ1-1, the complete variable domain reads GAGVSQSPSNKVTEKGKDVELRCDPISGHTALYWYRQSLGQGLEFLIYFQGNSAPDKSGLPSDRFSAERTGGSVSTLTIQRTQQEDSAVYLCASSLMTGTGNTEAFFGQGTRLTVV.

The V call is TRBV3-1 (or the pseudogene TRBV3-2), the J call TRBJ2-3; 12 nucleotides line up with TRBD2. V was clipped by 4 bases and J by 6 bases; unmatched bases: 5. Germline V lookup: CDR1 LGHDT, CDR2 YNNKEL (reference sequence). CDR3 length equals 15 residues. CDR3 loop: CASSPRTSGVDTQYF. CDR3 nucleotide sequence: TGTGCCAGCAGCCCTCGGACTAGCGGGGTGGATACGCAGTATTTT.

CDR3 amino acids: CASSLVQGVNTIYF. The DNA of the CDR3 is TGTGCCAGCAGCTTGGTTCAGGGGGTGAACACCATATATTTT. The chain combines TRBV5-6 with TRBJ1-3, with 7 bases aligning to TRBD1. J gave up 7 bases and V 0 bases, and 4 bases lay outside the gene matches. The CDR3 length is 14 residues. Germline CDR1 is SGHDT and CDR2 is YYEEEE.

The chain combines TRBV7-6 with TRBJ1-1; unclear D gene. This CDR3 contains 15 residues. With 0 bases removed from V and 6 bases from J, the gap between germline ends came to 14 bases. Looked up from germline, CDR1 is SGHVS and CDR2 is FNYEAQ. The CDR3 is CASSLASGELAEAFF. In nucleotides, the CDR3 is TGTGCCAGCAGCTTAGCTTCCGGGGAACTGGCTGAAGCTTTCTTT. The whole variable domain, filled in from reference TRBV7-6 and TRBJ1-1, reads GAGVSQSPRYKVTKRGQDVALRCDPISGHVSLYWYRQALGQGPEFLTYFNYEAQQDKSGLPNDRFSAERPEGSISTLTIQRTEQRDSAMYRCASSLASGELAEAFFGQGTRLTVV.

The chain employs TRBV10-2 and TRBJ1-2; weak D call: TRBD1 (5 bases). CDR3 length: 15 residues. In germline, CDR1 is WSHSY, CDR2 SAAADI. V lost 3 bases to trimming and J lost 0 bases, with 11 bases between them. CDR3 bases: TGCGCCAGCAGTGACCGACAGCAGACTAACTATGGCTACACCTTC. Protein sequence: CASSDRQQTNYGYTF.

The chain couples TRBV30 to TRBJ2-7; TRBD2 might be the D (6 bases). Looked up from germline, CDR1 is GTSNPN and CDR2 is SVGIG (reference sequence). V lost 5 bases to trimming and J lost 2 bases, with 13 bases between them. This CDR3 region has 13 residues. This CDR3 is CAWARWGAYEQYF. The CDR3 DNA sequence: TGTGCCTGGGCCCGTTGGGGGGCCTACGAGCAGTACTTC.

The V gene is TRBV30, the J gene TRBJ1-6; no firm D call. The CDR3 loop spans 14 amino acids. CDR1 and CDR2 (germline): GTSNPN, SVGIG (reference sequence). With 0 bases removed from V and 9 bases from J, the gap between germline ends came to 12 bases. The CDR3 reads CAWSVVAEGSPLHF. The CDR3, as DNA: TGTGCCTGGAGTGTAGTGGCAGAGGGTTCACCCCTCCACTTT.

This chain uses TRBV7-9 with TRBJ2-2, with D perhaps matching TRBD2 (6 bases). CDR1 is SEHNR and CDR2 is FQNEAQ in the germline V gene (reference sequence). The CDR3 length is 16 residues. The ends were cut back, 5 bases at V and 4 bases at J, with 17 bases in the middle. The CDR3 here is CASSGAYGSSTGELFF. The CDR3 nucleotides read TGTGCCAGCAGCGGGGCGTACGGGAGCAGCACCGGGGAGCTGTTTTTT.

The chain combines TRBV11-2 with TRBJ1-5; D not resolved. V gave up 1 base and J gave up 3 bases, with 4 bases separating them. Germline V gene lookup returns CDR1 SGHAT and CDR2 FQNNGV. CDR3 size: 13 residues. The CDR3 reads CASSLGLNQPQHF. The CDR3 DNA follows: TGTGCCAGCAGCTTAGGGCTCAATCAGCCCCAGCATTTT.

The V gene is TRBV27, the J gene TRBJ2-3, with 8 bases matching TRBD2. The CDR3 totals 15 residues. V lost 7 bases and J lost 4; bases outside the gene matches: 10. Germline CDR1 and CDR2: MNHEY and SMNVEV (reference sequence). The CDR3 DNA is TGTGCCAGCACCTCGCCGGGAGGGGGGGCAGATACGCAGTATTTT. It codes for CASTSPGGGADTQYF.

The rearrangement links TRBV29-1 to TRBJ2-3, with 12 bases fitting TRBD2. The germline CDR1 and CDR2 sequences are SQVTM and ANQGSEA. The CDR3 consists of 15 residues. Germline trimming cut 6 bases from V and 2 bases from J; bases unmatched to any gene: 6. CDR3 in amino acids: CSVQGLAGITDTQYF. The CDR3 DNA reads TGCAGCGTGCAGGGACTAGCGGGTATCACAGATACGCAGTATTTT.

The chain combines TRBV19 with TRBJ1-1; D is perhaps TRBD1 (6 bases). This CDR3 is 16 amino acids long. The V end lost 6 bases, the J end lost 2 bases, and 19 bases lay between the germline ends. CDR1 and CDR2 from the germline V gene are LNHDA and SQIVND (reference sequence). For the CDR3, the DNA is TGTGCCAGTAGCTTCCTTAGGGGACAAATTAACACTGAAGCTTTCTTT. It yields the protein CASSFLRGQINTEAFF.

The chain is built from TRBV13 and TRBJ1-2; D perhaps matches TRBD1 (6 bases). V was trimmed by 2 bases and J by 4 bases, leaving 8 bases between them. This CDR3 spans 13 amino acids. Germline CDR1 is PRHDT and CDR2 is FYEKMQ (reference sequence). The CDR3 DNA is TGTGCCAGCAGCTTAAGGGGGACCTATGGCTACACCTTC. It codes for CASSLRGTYGYTF.

The rearrangement uses TRBV29-1 and TRBJ1-1; D is ambiguous. Germline V CDR1 and CDR2: SQVTM, ANQGSEA. Trimming took off 4 bases at V and 5 bases at J, with 14 bases between the two ends. There are 13 residues in the CDR3. Written as DNA, the CDR3 is TGCAGCGTTGTGGGGAACCCGGGGACTGAAGCTTTCTTT. Protein product: CSVVGNPGTEAFF.

Points on this clone: Germline and junction disagree at one end, which may indicate a read error. The chain has TRBV19 and TRBJ1-1, with unresolved D. The CDR3 runs to 12 residues. Germline V CDR1 and CDR2: LNHDA, SQIVND (reference sequence). In DNA, the CDR3 is TGTGCCAGTAGAAGCGCGAACCCTGAAGCTTTCTTT. This translates into CASRSANPEAFF.

The rearrangement joins TRBV6-5 to TRBJ2-1; TRBD1 matches at 7 bases. V gave up 7 bases and J gave up 9 bases; unmatched junction bases: 15. Germline values: CDR1 MNHEY, CDR2 SVGAGI. CDR3 length: 15 amino acids. The CDR3 loop is CASTSQGGRAGEQFF. The CDR3 DNA is TGTGCCAGCACCTCCCAAGGGGGCAGGGCTGGTGAGCAGTTCTTC.

The chain couples TRBV12-3 or TRBV12-4 to TRBJ1-2, with D possibly being TRBD1 (5 bases). Trimming cost V 4 bases and J 6 bases, with 9 bases left between them. This CDR3 comprises 12 residues. The CDR3 spells CASSSDSDGYTF. CDR3 in DNA: TGTGCCAGCAGTTCAGACAGCGATGGCTACACCTTC.

This clone has only a few counts. V and J are TRBV6-6 and TRBJ1-5; a weak D match, TRBD1 (5 bases). This CDR3 has 14 amino acids. Germline loops: CDR1 MNHNY, CDR2 SVGAGI (reference sequence). V lost 6 bases, J lost 6 bases, and 15 bases lay in between. The CDR3 region is CASRHRAGGQPQHF. In DNA, the CDR3 is TGTGCCAGCAGACACCGGGCCGGGGGTCAGCCCCAGCATTTT.

The chain links TRBV27 to TRBJ1-2; TRBD1 matches at 8 bases. The trim removed 2 bases at V and 7 bases at J, leaving 6 bases unmatched. CDR1 and CDR2 (germline): MNHEY, SMNVEV (reference sequence). This CDR3 is 14 amino acids long. The CDR3 here is CASSLGQGRFGYTF. The CDR3 DNA is TGTGCCAGCAGTTTAGGACAGGGTCGTTTTGGCTACACCTTC.

V gene TRBV27 combines with J gene TRBJ1-4, with D uncertain. V was trimmed by 2 bases and J by 2 bases, leaving 9 bases between them. The CDR3 length is 15 residues. In germline, CDR1 is MNHEY, CDR2 SMNVEV (reference sequence). CDR3 region: CASSLGGLTNEKLFF. In DNA, the CDR3 is TGTGCCAGCAGTTTAGGCGGGCTTACTAATGAAAAACTGTTTTTT.

This clone was recorded once. The chain combines TRBV21-1 with TRBJ2-1; the D segment call TRBD2 is taken from the table without a DNA check. TRBV21-1 is shown as a pseudogene. The CDR3 has 16 amino acids. The CDR3 loop reads CASSPPGEGPSDEQFF. For the CDR3, the DNA is TGTGCCAGCAGCCCGCCTGGGGAGGGCCCTTCGGATGAGCAGTTCTTC.

The rearrangement joins TRBV3-1 (or the pseudogene TRBV3-2) to TRBJ2-1; 12 nucleotides line up with TRBD1. The germline V gene has CDR1 LGHDT and CDR2 YNNKEL (reference sequence). Unmatched junction bases numbered 9, after V lost 0 bases and J lost 12 bases. This CDR3 comprises 16 residues. The CDR3 protein is CASSQEPGQGAAAQFF. DNA of the CDR3: TGTGCCAGCAGCCAAGAACCGGGACAGGGGGCCGCTGCGCAGTTCTTC.